This T cell receptor (beta chain) is from a study of CD8 T cells in Susac syndrome. Study observations and caveats: As the study acknowledged, the number of individuals in its TCR sequencing and HLA analysis was relatively small.

As concerns this clonotype: Its cognate antigen is unknown.

Sequencing of TCR beta was carried out in blood CD8+ and CD4+ T cells. An input of about 0.5 to 1 ug of RNA was subjected to reverse transcription using random hexamers. The method of amplification for TCR beta CDR3 was immunoSEQ multiplex PCR, covering 54 Vbeta and 13 Jbeta. TCRdb ran MiXCR on the immunoSEQ multiplex PCR reads and lists one entry per CDR3 protein. Among around 150,000 distinct CDR3 sequences listed, approximately 95% were seen once. The TCR comes from a human donor in good health. Material for sequencing was CD8+ T cells from PBMCs.

Written as DNA, the CDR3 is TGCAGTGCTAGAGGCCCATACCAGAACACCGGGGAGCTGTTTTTT. Translation gives CSARGPYQNTGELFF. The V gene is TRBV20-1, the J gene TRBJ2-2; D not certain. Germline-derived CDR1 and CDR2 are DFQATT and SNEGSKA (reference sequence). The CDR3 has 15 amino acids. The V end lost 1 base, the J end lost 1 base, and 10 bases lay between the germline ends.